These 27 T cell receptor beta chains originate from one sample sequenced in a study of T cell responses to AZD1222 COVID-19 vaccine. Sequencing was performed with immunoSEQ multiplex PCR; in TCRdb, only in-frame clones are kept and a portion is missing. The repertoire consists of about 180,000 clones, with about 93% occurring once and the leading ten covering about 1%. The source was peripheral blood, collected 28 days after the second dose of the MenACWY control vaccine. The receptors stem from an adult who received the MenACWY meningococcal vaccine as a control.

The chain has TRBV5-5 and TRBJ1-6; D call uncertain. In germline, CDR1 is SGHKS, CDR2 YYEKEE (reference sequence). Trimming took off 4 bases at V and 8 bases at J, with 10 bases between the two ends. There are 13 residues in the CDR3. DNA of the CDR3: TGTGCCAGCAGCCGGGATAGGTATTCACCCCTCCACTTT. This sequence encodes CASSRDRYSPLHF.

This clone was observed a single time. The V gene is TRBV27, the J gene TRBJ1-5, with D unresolved. This CDR3 spans 15 amino acids. V lost 2 bases and J lost 7, with 15 bases in between. The V gene's germline CDR1 is MNHEY and CDR2 SMNVEV (reference sequence). CDR3 nucleotides: TGTGCCAGCAGTTTAGAGGGCAGGTTTAGACAGCCCCAGCATTTT. Amino acid sequence: CASSLEGRFRQPQHF.

The gene calls are TRBV19 and TRBJ2-7, with D possibly TRBD1 on 6 matching bases. Germline V gene sequence: CDR1 LNHDA, CDR2 SQIVND (reference sequence). The CDR3 runs to 14 residues. With 3 bases removed from V and 4 bases from J, the gap between germline ends came to 13 bases. CDR3 amino acids: CASSMFRDTYEQYF. CDR3 DNA sequence: TGTGCCAGTAGTATGTTCCGGGACACTTACGAGCAGTACTTC.

The J gene is TRBJ1-5, the V gene TRBV5-4; 7 bases align to TRBD1. Germline values: CDR1 SGHNT, CDR2 YYREEE (reference sequence). There are 15 residues in the CDR3. The junction had 5 bases not matched to a gene; V was cut back by 0 bases and J by 5 bases. CDR3 sequence (DNA): TGTGCCAGCAGCTTGGATCCAGGGGGGGATCAGCCCCAGCATTTT. Translating it yields CASSLDPGGDQPQHF.

This chain uses TRBV7-9 with TRBJ2-7; TRBD2 aligns across 10 bases. The germline CDR1 and CDR2 sequences are SEHNR and FQNEAQ (reference sequence). This CDR3 region has 14 residues. After removal of 4 bases from V and 2 bases from J, the junction contained 2 bases not matched to a gene. CDR3 in amino acids: CASSYTSGAYEQYF. CDR3 sequence (DNA): TGTGCCAGCAGCTATACTAGCGGGGCCTACGAGCAGTACTTC.

The chain is built from TRBV5-6 and TRBJ2-1, with D maybe TRBD2 (6 bases). The CDR3 loop spans 14 amino acids. Germline V gives CDR1 SGHDT, CDR2 YYEEEE. V was clipped by 0 bases and J by 6 bases, with 10 bases between them. The CDR3 sequence: CASSLVTGVNEQFF. The CDR3, as DNA: TGTGCCAGCAGCTTGGTTACGGGGGTCAATGAGCAGTTCTTC.

This clone occurred once. The J gene is TRBJ2-7, the V gene TRBV4-2; D is perhaps TRBD1 (6 bases). Trimming took 0 bases from V and 3 from J, leaving 15 bases between them. This CDR3 comprises 16 residues. The germline V gene encodes CDR1 LGHNA and CDR2 YNFKEQ. The CDR3 region has the DNA TGTGCCAGCAGCCAAGACCGTGCAGGGGCCCTCTACGAGCAGTACTTC. It yields the protein CASSQDRAGALYEQYF.

V is TRBV29-1 and J is TRBJ2-1, with a weak D call TRBD1 (6 bases). This CDR3 contains 13 residues. V was trimmed by 7 bases and J by 6 bases, leaving 16 bases between them. Germline V gene data show CDR1 as SQVTM and CDR2 as ANQGSEA. The CDR3 sequence: CSAVKQGPNEQFF. The CDR3, as DNA: TGCAGCGCTGTGAAACAGGGCCCCAATGAGCAGTTCTTC.

J is TRBJ2-7 and V is TRBV5-4, with 8 bases matching TRBD2. Trimming removed 4 bases from V and 4 bases from J; junction bases left unmatched: 7. The germline V gene encodes CDR1 SGHNT and CDR2 YYREEE (reference sequence). The CDR3 has 14 residues. CDR3: CASSITSGHYEQYF. The CDR3 nucleotides are TGTGCCAGCAGCATAACTAGCGGCCATTACGAGCAGTACTTC.

The chain couples TRBV5-6 to TRBJ1-2; the D gene is possibly TRBD1 (6 bases). Looked up from germline, CDR1 is SGHDT and CDR2 is YYEEEE. The V end lost 4 bases, the J end lost 8 bases, and 18 bases lay between the germline ends. This CDR3 comprises 14 residues. The CDR3 coding sequence is TGTGCCAGCAGCCTCAGGGGTTTAGTGGAGGGCTACACCTTC. It translates to CASSLRGLVEGYTF.

This chain uses TRBV5-1 with TRBJ1-1; D is possibly TRBD1 (6 bases). Germline CDR1 reads SGHRS; CDR2 reads YFSETQ. V was cut by 4 bases and J by 5 bases, with 15 bases left in between. This CDR3 contains 14 residues. DNA of the CDR3: TGCGCCAGCAGCGCTAAACAGGGAGGAACTGAAGCTTTCTTT. Amino acids: CASSAKQGGTEAFF.

The V call is TRBV11-1, the J call TRBJ2-3, with TRBD1 as a possible D gene (6 bases). V lost 2 bases, J lost 5 bases, and 11 bases lay in between. The germline V gene encodes CDR1 SGHAT and CDR2 FQDESV (reference sequence). The CDR3 runs 14 residues. The CDR3, as DNA: TGTGCCAGCAGCTTAATGGGGGCCCAAGATACGCAGTATTTT. Translated: CASSLMGAQDTQYF.

As for this clone: Additional DNA sequences in this sample encode the identical CDR3. This rearrangement joins TRBV5-1 to TRBJ1-5; D unresolved. V gave up 0 bases and J gave up 2 bases, with 6 bases separating them. The CDR3 contains 14 residues. Germline V CDR1 and CDR2: SGHRS, YFSETQ. In DNA, the CDR3 is TGCGCCAGCAGCTTGGTAGGAGGCAATCAGCCCCAGCATTTT. Translation gives CASSLVGGNQPQHF.

J is TRBJ2-1 and V is TRBV30; D call uncertain. Trimming removed 3 bases from V and 3 bases from J, with 6 bases in between. CDR1 GTSNPN and CDR2 SVGIG come from the germline V gene (reference sequence). The CDR3 has 12 residues. The CDR3 DNA sequence: TGTGCCTGGAGCCCTAACTACAATGAGCAGTTCTTC. As protein: CAWSPNYNEQFF.

The chain joins TRBV5-1 to TRBJ2-5, with D maybe TRBD1 (6 bases). Trimming took 1 base from V and 2 from J, leaving 9 bases between them. The germline V gene encodes CDR1 SGHRS and CDR2 YFSETQ. CDR3 length: 14 residues. CDR3 sequence (DNA): TGCGCCAGCAGCTTGAGGGGGTTTCAAGAGACCCAGTACTTC. Translation gives CASSLRGFQETQYF.

The chain uses TRBV5-4 and TRBJ1-1; D is ambiguous. V was cut by 2 bases and J by 2 bases, with 10 bases left in between. This CDR3 region has 14 residues. The germline CDR1 and CDR2 sequences are SGHNT and YYREEE (reference sequence). The CDR3 protein is CASSFETRNTEAFF. The CDR3 nucleotides read TGTGCCAGCAGCTTCGAAACACGTAACACTGAAGCTTTCTTT.

The J gene is TRBJ1-1, the V gene TRBV6-5; D perhaps matches TRBD1 (5 bases). The CDR3 has 15 amino acids. The germline V and J ends were trimmed by 7 bases and 0 bases, with 15 bases remaining between them. CDR1 is MNHEY, CDR2 SVGAGI, per germline. CDR3 residues: CASIGRWGVNTEAFF. CDR3 bases: TGTGCCAGCATAGGAAGGTGGGGGGTGAACACTGAAGCTTTCTTT.

The chain has TRBV4-2 and TRBJ2-1; weak D call: TRBD2 (5 bases). There are 15 residues in the CDR3. V lost 1 base and J lost 11, with 18 bases in between. The germline gives CDR1 LGHNA, CDR2 YNFKEQ. The CDR3 region has the DNA TGTGCCAGCAGCCAAGGCGCAGAAGGAGCGGCGAAGCAGTTCTTC. It translates to CASSQGAEGAAKQFF.

The chain combines TRBV12-3 or TRBV12-4 with TRBJ2-7; unclear D gene. CDR3 length equals 13 residues. Trimming cost V 6 bases and J 5 bases, with 14 bases left between them. The CDR3 reads CASSPHLQDEQYF. CDR3 nucleotides: TGTGCCAGCAGCCCTCACCTGCAGGACGAGCAGTACTTC.

The chain uses TRBV6-5 and TRBJ1-3; D is uncertain. The germline gives CDR1 MNHEY, CDR2 SVGAGI. Deletions cut 6 bases from V and 2 bases from J, with 14 bases between. The CDR3 sequence is 15 residues long. This CDR3 is CASSLSEHAGNTIYF. CDR3 coding DNA: TGTGCCAGCAGCCTTTCTGAGCACGCTGGAAACACCATATATTTT.

V usage is TRBV4-1 and J usage is TRBJ1-1; possible D gene TRBD1, 5 bases. V was pared by 6 bases and J by 5 bases, with 22 bases between. This CDR3 region has 16 residues. Germline CDR1 MGHRA, CDR2 YSYEKL. The CDR3 nucleotides are TGCGCCAGCAGACTAACCCTCGGGGCGCGGATGACTGAAGCTTTCTTT. Its translation is CASRLTLGARMTEAFF.

This clone has a single count. The chain joins TRBV19 to TRBJ1-4; no firm D call. Germline CDR1 and CDR2: LNHDA and SQIVND (reference sequence). The V end was cut by 3 bases, the J end by 3 bases, with 5 bases between. This CDR3 has 13 residues. This chain's CDR3 is CASSIPANEKLFF. For the CDR3, the DNA is TGTGCCAGTAGTATTCCCGCTAATGAAAAACTGTTTTTT. Together with reference TRBV19 and TRBJ1-4, the CDR3 gives the full variable domain: DGGITQSPKYLFRKEGQNVTLSCEQNLNHDAMYWYRQDPGQGLRLIYYSQIVNDFQKGDIAEGYSVSREKKESFPLTVTSAQKNPTAFYLCASSIPANEKLFFGSGTQLSVL.

CDR3 sequence reads: CASGLPGLRYGYTF. CDR3 nucleotide sequence: TGTGCTAGTGGTTTGCCAGGTTTAAGATATGGCTACACCTTC. J is TRBJ1-2 and V is TRBV12-5; D unresolved. The CDR3 consists of 14 residues. Trimming took 2 bases from V and 5 from J, leaving 12 bases between them. CDR1 and CDR2 from the germline V gene are LGHNT and FRNRAP.

The gene calls are TRBV18 and TRBJ2-5; unclear D gene. The V gene lost 6 bases and the J gene lost 4 bases, with 12 bases spanning the gap. The V gene's germline CDR1 is KGHSH and CDR2 LQKENI. The CDR3 is 13 amino acids. CDR3 in amino acids: CASSQDLAETQYF. The CDR3 coding sequence is TGTGCCAGCTCTCAAGACCTGGCAGAGACCCAGTACTTC.

V usage is TRBV2 and J usage is TRBJ1-5; D is ambiguous. Germline V gene sequence: CDR1 SNHLY, CDR2 FYNNEI. Trimming cost V 3 bases and J 7 bases, with 7 bases left between them. The CDR3 length is 12 residues. In DNA, the CDR3 is TGTGCCAGCAGTGACCTCGCGCAGCCCCAGCATTTT. Protein: CASSDLAQPQHF.

The chain has TRBV7-6 and TRBJ2-1, with 8 bases that match TRBD1. The CDR3 has 16 residues. The germline V gene has CDR1 SGHVS and CDR2 FNYEAQ. Germline trimming cut 1 base from V and 1 base from J; bases unmatched to any gene: 3. In DNA, the CDR3 is TGTGCCAGCAGCTTAGTAAACAGGGGGTCCTACAATGAGCAGTTCTTC. Its protein product is CASSLVNRGSYNEQFF.

The rearrangement joins TRBV3-1 (or the pseudogene TRBV3-2) to TRBJ1-6; maybe TRBD1 (5 bases). Germline loops: CDR1 LGHDT, CDR2 YNNKEL (reference sequence). V lost 4 bases to trimming and J lost 10 bases, with 11 bases between them. The CDR3 is made up of 13 amino acids. The CDR3 reads CASSPRQLSPLHF. The CDR3 DNA reads TGTGCCAGCAGCCCTCGACAGCTCTCACCCCTCCACTTT.